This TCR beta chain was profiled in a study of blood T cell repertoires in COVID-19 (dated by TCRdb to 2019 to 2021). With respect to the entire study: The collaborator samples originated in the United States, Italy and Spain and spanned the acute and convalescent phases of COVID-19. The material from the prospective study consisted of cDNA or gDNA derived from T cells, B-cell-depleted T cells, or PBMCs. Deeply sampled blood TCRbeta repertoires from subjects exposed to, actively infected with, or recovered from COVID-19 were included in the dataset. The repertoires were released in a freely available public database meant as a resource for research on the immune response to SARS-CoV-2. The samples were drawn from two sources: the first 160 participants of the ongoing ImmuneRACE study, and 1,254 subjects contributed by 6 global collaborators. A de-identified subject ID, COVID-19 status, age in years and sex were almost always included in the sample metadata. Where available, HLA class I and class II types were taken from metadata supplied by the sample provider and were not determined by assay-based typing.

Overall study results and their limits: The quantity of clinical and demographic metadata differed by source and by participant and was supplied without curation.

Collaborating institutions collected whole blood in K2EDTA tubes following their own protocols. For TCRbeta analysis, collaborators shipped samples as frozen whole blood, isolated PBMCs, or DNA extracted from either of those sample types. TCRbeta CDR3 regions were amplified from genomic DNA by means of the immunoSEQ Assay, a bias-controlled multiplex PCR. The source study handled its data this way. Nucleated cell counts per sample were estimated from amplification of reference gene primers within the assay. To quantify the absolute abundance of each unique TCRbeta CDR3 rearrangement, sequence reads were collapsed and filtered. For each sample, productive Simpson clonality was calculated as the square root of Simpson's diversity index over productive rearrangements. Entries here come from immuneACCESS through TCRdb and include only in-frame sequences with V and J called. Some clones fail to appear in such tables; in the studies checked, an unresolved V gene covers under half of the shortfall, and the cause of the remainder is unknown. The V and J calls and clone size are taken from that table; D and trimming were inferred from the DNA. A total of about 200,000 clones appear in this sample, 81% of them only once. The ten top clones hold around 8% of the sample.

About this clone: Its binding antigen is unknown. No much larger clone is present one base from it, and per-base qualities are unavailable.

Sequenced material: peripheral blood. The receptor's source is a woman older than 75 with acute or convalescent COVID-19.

The CDR3 region has the sequence CASSQAVGGGGLHF. The DNA sequence is as follows: TGCGCCAGCAGCCAAGCTGTCGGAGGGGGCGGGCTCCACTTT. The V and J segments used are TRBV4-1 and TRBJ1-6; a stretch of 7 junction bases matches TRBD1. V and J are trimmed by 1 base and 16 bases, and the gene matches miss 10 bases of the junction. The CDR3 numbers 14 residues from cysteine through phenylalanine. The DNA shown is the 42-base CDR3, in frame from base 1. Based on the germline V gene, the CDR1 and CDR2 sequences are MGHRA and YSYEKL.